A single sample is the source of the 5 T cell receptor beta chains below, sequenced in a study of memory CD4+ T cells and cytomegalovirus serostatus. The sort gate was single viable CD3+CD4+CD8-CD45RO+ cells for memory CD4+ T cells. The method was immunoSEQ multiplex PCR; TCRdb's version includes in-frame clones alone and lacks a portion of them. The data contain tens of thousands of clones, roughly 82% of them singletons. The sample comprised memory CD4+ T cells from blood. These receptors all come from an adult in good health and CMV-seronegative.

The V and J genes are TRBV29-1 and TRBJ1-1; TRBD1 matches at 8 bases. V lost 5 bases and J lost 0; bases outside the gene matches: 5. The CDR3 contains 14 residues. From germline, CDR1 is SQVTM and CDR2 ANQGSEA. CDR3 loop: CSVTTGAMNTEAFF. In DNA, the CDR3 is TGCAGCGTTACGACAGGGGCAATGAACACTGAAGCTTTCTTT.

V is TRBV4-3 and J is TRBJ2-3; 12 positions match TRBD2. The CDR3 contains 15 residues. Trimming took 4 bases from V and 3 from J; bases not matched to a gene: 2. Germline V gene sequence: CDR1 LGHNA, CDR2 YSLEER. The CDR3 is CASSPLAGGTDTQYF. The CDR3 region has the DNA TGCGCCAGCAGCCCCCTAGCGGGGGGGACAGATACGCAGTATTTT.

This clone was seen more than once but under ten times. V gene TRBV6-6 combines with J gene TRBJ2-3, with TRBD2 matching over 10 bases. The junction had 7 bases not matched to a gene; V was cut back by 5 bases and J by 8 bases. The CDR3 extends over 14 amino acids. Germline lookup yields CDR1 MNHNY and CDR2 SVGAGI (reference sequence). DNA for the CDR3: TGTGCCAGCAGTCAAGCGGGGGGGATAGGTACGCAGTATTTT. This translates into CASSQAGGIGTQYF.

The CDR3, as DNA: TGTGCCAGCCACATGGGACAGGGGGCTCACACCGGGGAGCTGTTTTTT. This sequence encodes CASHMGQGAHTGELFF. J is TRBJ2-2 and V is TRBV19, with TRBD1 identical over 12 bases. V trimming: 9 bases; J trimming: 3 bases; junction bases outside the gene matches: 8. The CDR3 is 16 amino acids. Germline V gene data show CDR1 as LNHDA and CDR2 as SQIVND (reference sequence).

The chain is built from TRBV7-9 and TRBJ1-4; D uncertain. Germline values: CDR1 SEHNR, CDR2 FQNEAQ (reference sequence). The ends were cut back, 4 bases at V and 8 bases at J, with 5 bases in the middle. This CDR3 comprises 11 residues. The CDR3 coding sequence is TGTGCCAGCAGCTCGGGAGAAAAACTGTTTTTT. It is translated as CASSSGEKLFF. The whole variable domain, filled in from reference TRBV7-9 and TRBJ1-4, reads DTGVSQNPRHKITKRGQNVTFRCDPISEHNRLYWYRQTLGQGPEFLTYFQNEAQLEKSRLLSDRFSAERPKGSFSTLEIQRTEQGDSAMYLCASSSGEKLFFGSGTQLSVL.